This T cell receptor (beta chain) was sequenced in a study of T cell changes during pregnancy in multiple sclerosis. TCRdb's table, derived via immunoSEQ multiplex PCR, lists solely in-frame clones and lacks some. The data hold 60,000 to 85,000 clones, with 75% to 95% observed a single time. Germline V gene data show CDR1 as MNHEY and CDR2 as SMNVEV (reference sequence). V was pared by 6 bases and J by 0 bases, with 8 bases between. This CDR3 is 13 amino acids long. The rearrangement joins TRBV27 to TRBJ1-1; D ambiguous. The TCR comes from a female donor with multiple sclerosis, enrolled in a pregnancy study. The source was peripheral blood, collected in the first trimester of pregnancy. CDR3 DNA: TGTGCCAGCAGGGCAAACATGAACACTGAAGCTTTCTTT. This sequence encodes CASRANMNTEAFF.